This T cell receptor (beta chain) was sequenced during a study of CD8+ T cells in alopecia areata. Stated treatment: oral pan-JAK inhibitor, 5-10 mg twice daily. The sequencing template was cDNA reverse transcribed from extracted RNA. Sequencing used immunoSEQ multiplex PCR; TCRdb keeps in-frame clones, though not all of them. The data hold 150,000 to 200,000 clones, with less than 70% observed a single time. The germline V gene encodes CDR1 SNHLY and CDR2 FYNNEI. The V gene lost 6 bases and the J gene lost 6 bases, with 9 bases spanning the gap. CDR3 length: 11 residues. The TCR sequence derives from a human donor with alopecia areata. The chain couples TRBV2 to TRBJ2-7; D remains ambiguous. The sequencing used CD4+ T cells sorted from blood, collected around week 47, from a patient treated with tofacitinib. CDR3: CASSLIGEQYF. DNA for the CDR3: TGTGCCAGCAGCCTAATAGGCGAGCAGTACTTC.